This T cell receptor beta chain was captured by sequencing in a study of control samples from healthy donors and cancer patients. V gave up 8 bases and J gave up 8 bases, with 18 bases separating them. The CDR3 is made up of 13 amino acids. Data came from immunoSEQ multiplex PCR; TCRdb stores just in-frame clones and leaves some out. The top ten clones hold around 8.9% of a sample with 100,000 to 150,000 clones, approximately 90% of them seen once. The sequencing sample was made of blood. The receptor's source is a man younger than 35 in good health. The chain is built from TRBV12-3 or TRBV12-4 and TRBJ1-2; D unclear. CDR3 region: CASRLWVSDGYTF. The DNA for the CDR3 is TGTGCCAGCCGCCTGTGGGTATCGGACGGCTACACCTTC.